The clone carrying this T cell receptor beta chain was detected many times. TCRdb called the PCR reads again in MiXCR, with one record for every CDR3 protein. The table records some 320,000 distinct CDR3 sequences, about a quarter of them present only once. The data were obtained in a study of molecular identifiers for immune sequencing clone quantification. Between 20,000 and 1,000,000 sorted cells, with 10%, 30% or 50% RNA, yielded naive CD8 libraries. Naive CD8 T cells were FACS-sorted by CD8+CD4-CCR7+CD45RA+ markers. Germline-derived CDR1 and CDR2 are SGHTA and FQGNSA. V lost 2 bases to trimming and J lost 7 bases, with 17 bases between them. This CDR3 contains 16 residues.

The clonotype originates from a human donor in good health. Some libraries in this study had Jurkat cell RNA spiked in. This sequence joins TRBV7-2 and TRBJ1-4; possible D gene TRBD1, 5 bases. The sample was naive CD8+ T cells from blood, with Jurkat cell RNA spiked in. Subset meaning: FACS-sorted CD8+CD4-CCR7+CD45RA+ naive T cells. The CDR3: CASSLLHQGGVEKLFF. In DNA form, the CDR3 reads TGTGCCAGCAGCTTACTACATCAGGGCGGGGTTGAAAAACTGTTTTTT.